This is a list of T cell receptor beta chains from one sample in a study of graft-versus-host responses after intestinal transplantation. Assay used: immunoSEQ multiplex PCR; TCRdb lists only in-frame clones, some missing. The sample has tens of thousands of clones; about 93% are singletons. The sequenced sample was PBMCs, obtained 16 days after intestinal transplant. The receptors were gathered from a human patient who received an intestinal transplant, so some T cells may come from the graft donor. The CDR3 runs from the conserved cysteine through the conserved F or W. D genes are given only for firm matches. Expanded clones are given a class, and other clones once, few, many or no size at all.

>TRBJ1-2|NA|TRBV5-6|TRBD1
TGTGCCAGCAGCTTGATGACAGGGGCGGAGGGCTACACCTTC
CASSLMTGAEGYTF
>TRBJ1-1|NA|TRBV28|NA
TGTGCCAGCTATCAATGGCGGGGAATGAACACTGAAGCTTTCTTT
CASYQWRGMNTEAFF
>TRBJ2-7|NA|TRBV7-9|NA
TGTGCCAGCAGCTTTCGGGGGTACGAGCAGTACTTC
CASSFRGYEQYF
>TRBJ2-1|NA|TRBV19|NA
TGTGCCAGTAGTATGTGGTCCAAGGGTAGAGAGCAGTTCTTC
CASSMWSKGREQFF
>TRBJ2-7|once|TRBV7-9|TRBD2
TGTGCCAGCAGCTTAGGACTAGCGGGGACCTACGAGCAGTACTTC
CASSLGLAGTYEQYF
>TRBJ2-7|NA|TRBV6-5|NA
TGTGCCAGCAGTTACTCTTGGGGGACCTACGAGCAGTACTTC
CASSYSWGTYEQYF
>TRBJ2-3|NA|TRBV28|NA
TGTGCCAGCAGTTTTGGTTACGGGAGTGGCACAGATACGCAGTATTTT
CASSFGYGSGTDTQYF
>TRBJ2-5|NA|TRBV2|TRBD1
TGTGCCAGCAGATCGGGACAGGGGGCCGTAGAGACCCAGTACTTC
CASRSGQGAVETQYF
>TRBJ1-6|NA|TRBV2|TRBD1
TGTGCCAGCAGTGACCAGGGGGGGAATTCACCCCTCCACTTT
CASSDQGGNSPLHF
>TRBJ2-1|NA|TRBV9|TRBD2
TGTGCCAGCAACCCATCGGGACTAGCGGGAAATGAGCAGTTCTTC
CASNPSGLAGNEQFF
>TRBJ2-1|NA|TRBV5-1|TRBD1
TGCGCCAGCAGCTTGAAGACAGGGGGGGACAATGAGCAGTTCTTC
CASSLKTGGDNEQFF
>TRBJ1-6|NA|TRBV19|NA
TGTGCCAGTAGTATCGGCAGGGGAAAAAATTCACCCCTCCACTTT
CASSIGRGKNSPLHF
>TRBJ1-1|NA|TRBV9|NA
TGTGCCAGCTGCCGGGCAGGCAGGGTAGCTTTCTTT
CASCRAGRVAFF
>TRBJ1-1|NA|TRBV19|NA
TGTGCCAGTAGTATAGATTCGGACACAATGAACACTGAAGCTTTCTTT
CASSIDSDTMNTEAFF
>TRBJ2-2|NA|TRBV7-3|NA
TGTGCCAGCAGCCTGGTGGGCGGGGAGCTGTTTTTT
CASSLVGGELFF
>TRBJ1-6|NA|TRBV28|NA
TGTGCCAGCATCTCCTTGCCCTCCTATAATTCACCCCTCCACTTT
CASISLPSYNSPLHF
>TRBJ2-1|NA|TRBV4-1|NA
TGCGCCAGCAGCCAAGATGTCCGGGACTACAATGAGCAGTTCTTC
CASSQDVRDYNEQFF
>TRBJ2-5|NA|TRBV19|NA
TGTGCCAGTAGTATAAGGGGCAGGGTTAGCCAAGAGACCCAGTACTTC
CASSIRGRVSQETQYF
>TRBJ2-2|NA|TRBV5-1|TRBD1
TGCGCCAGCATAAGGGACAGGGAGTCCGGGGAGCTGTTTTTT
CASIRDRESGELFF